The T cell receptor (beta chain) under discussion was sequenced for a study of Graves' ophthalmopathy and Graves' hyperthyroidism (dated by TCRdb to the late 2010s). Context from the whole study: A patient counted as having stable hyperthyroidism if there was no progression to ophthalmopathy within 18 months of follow-up. TCR beta repertoire signatures were used to distinguish Graves' ophthalmopathy from Graves' hyperthyroidism and to predict progression to ophthalmopathy. In total, 135 blood samples were TCR-sequenced: under 45 ophthalmopathy, over 70 hyperthyroidism and some 17 hyperthyroidism-to-ophthalmopathy patients. To explore V-J signatures distinguishing ophthalmopathy from hyperthyroidism, a discovery set of around 97 patients (roughly 45 ophthalmopathy, some 55 stable hyperthyroidism) was enrolled. An independent validation cohort was composed of roughly 19 hyperthyroidism patients and around 15 patients who later progressed from hyperthyroidism to ophthalmopathy. T-cell repertoires of thyroid tissue and blood were compared in 5 or 6 hyperthyroidism patients. After sampling, hyperthyroidism patients received methimazole starting at 30 mg daily, and ophthalmopathy patients received high-dose intravenous methylprednisolone.

For repertoire sequencing, the TCR beta CDR3 regions were amplified from RNA transcripts. The first round was an RT-PCR using HTBI primers with the Qiagen OneStep RT-PCR kit, and this first round was followed by a second-round multiplex PCR, then size selection and purification. Libraries were sequenced paired-end with 100 bp reads on an Illumina HiSeq2000. The paper's processing steps were these. SOAPnuke was used for read processing, and reads with adapters, uncalled bases, a mean Phred below 15, or no exact constant-primer or identifier match were discarded. COPE v1.2.5 was used to merge high-quality paired reads. Each unique nucleotide sequence was treated as a clonotype, and MiTCR v1.1 was used to align the clonotypes to the IMGT TRB V, D and J references. Only V-J combinations with frequency above 0.0001 were analysed, covering about 99% of repertoires. A TCR clonal expansion and chaos score per V-J combination was defined as the ratio of F50 clonal expansion to chaos observed in the TCRdist matrix. Features were reduced by Welch's t-statistics and random forest to some 13 V-J combinations, which fed a naive Bayes classifier. The Morisita-Horn index was used to measure how similar the thyroid and blood repertoires were. TCRdb's own reprocessing of the public reads used fastp at Q25 and MiXCR and kept productive beta chains. Rows matching on CDR3 protein sequence are summarized as one entry with the most common DNA and genes. The V and J calls here are based on TCRdb, not the publication. The sample yields roughly 1.1 million distinct CDR3 sequences; roughly 35% were counted once. The top ten clones comprise around 10% of the sample.

Findings and caveats that apply to the study as a whole: In validation, the model predicted ophthalmopathy progression with more than 55% sensitivity and 72.22% specificity; more than ten predicted patients were CT-confirmed with GO in a median of 6.5 months. No statistical method was used to predetermine the sample size, and group allocation was not hidden from the investigators. Most expanded thyroid clonotypes with frequency above 0.001 were also detected in blood, suggesting blood repertoires may reflect the thyroid immune response. In cross-validation, the 13-signature model distinguished ophthalmopathy from stable hyperthyroidism with 85% to 90% sensitivity and around 81% specificity, and in the test set the corresponding values were around 80% and 75%.

Trimming leaves V shorter by 9 bases and J shorter by 1 base, with the junction holding 8 bases beyond the gene matches. CDR1 SNHLY and CDR2 FYNNEI are derived from the germline V gene. The CDR3 goes from the cysteine to the phenylalanine over 14 residues. Just the 42-base CDR3 DNA is kept, in frame starting at base 1. Hyperthyroidism patients were newly diagnosed, with disease duration under 2 months, and aged 18 to 65 years. Patients with other autoimmune diseases, uncontrolled infections, pregnancy or lactation were excluded. Clinical symptoms, serum thyroxine, TRAb, thyroid ultrasound and orbital computed tomography were used for diagnosis. Total RNA was extracted using Trizol reagent, and RNA quality was checked on an Agilent 2100 Bioanalyzer. This clonotype has only a few counts. What this receptor recognizes is not known. No base quality information exists; no much larger clone differs at one position.

This TCR was recovered from an adult man with Graves' hyperthyroidism. The rearrangement joined TRBV2 to TRBJ1-2; TRBD1 fits 7 bases in the junction. Sequencing was carried out using peripheral blood or thyroid tissue (not recorded which). In nucleotide form, the sequence is TGTGCCAGATCGACGGGACAGTATAACTATGGCTACACCTTC. The resulting protein is CARSTGQYNYGYTF.